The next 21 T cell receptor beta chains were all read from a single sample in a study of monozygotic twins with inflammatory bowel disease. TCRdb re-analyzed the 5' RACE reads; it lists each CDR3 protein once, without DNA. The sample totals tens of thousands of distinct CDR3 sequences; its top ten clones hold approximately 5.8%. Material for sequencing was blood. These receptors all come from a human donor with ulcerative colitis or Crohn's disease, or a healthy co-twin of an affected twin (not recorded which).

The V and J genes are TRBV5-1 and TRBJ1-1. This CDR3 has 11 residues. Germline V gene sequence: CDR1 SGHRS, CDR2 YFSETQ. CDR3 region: CASSLDTEAFF.

The CDR3 sequence is CASSVEWKNTEAFF. The gene calls are TRBV9 and TRBJ1-1. Per germline, CDR1 SGDLS and CDR2 YYNGEE. The CDR3 is made up of 14 amino acids.

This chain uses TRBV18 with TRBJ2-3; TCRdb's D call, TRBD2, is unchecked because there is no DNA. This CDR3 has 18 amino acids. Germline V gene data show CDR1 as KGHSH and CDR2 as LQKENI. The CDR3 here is CASSPFAGGPKTTDTQYF.

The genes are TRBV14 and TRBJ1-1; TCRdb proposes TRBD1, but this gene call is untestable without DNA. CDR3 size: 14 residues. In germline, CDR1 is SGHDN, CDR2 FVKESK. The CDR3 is CASSPEWRGAEAFF.

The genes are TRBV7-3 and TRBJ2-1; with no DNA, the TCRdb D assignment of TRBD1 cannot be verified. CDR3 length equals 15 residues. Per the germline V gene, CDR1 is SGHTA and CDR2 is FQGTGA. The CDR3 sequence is CASSLGGGTNNEQFF.

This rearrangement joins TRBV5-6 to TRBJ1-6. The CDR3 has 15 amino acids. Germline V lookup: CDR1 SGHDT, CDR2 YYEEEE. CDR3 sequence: CASSLGSPFNSPLHF.

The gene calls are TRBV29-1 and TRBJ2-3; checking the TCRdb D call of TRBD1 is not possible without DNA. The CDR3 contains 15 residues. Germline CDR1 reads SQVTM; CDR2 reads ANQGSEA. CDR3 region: CSVLGGPSGTDTQYF.

CDR3: CASRDATYGYGYTF. The chain couples TRBV10-3 to TRBJ1-2; TCRdb's assignment of TRBD1 cannot be checked, as there is no DNA. CDR3 length: 14 residues. Germline V gene sequence: CDR1 ENHRY, CDR2 SYGVKD.

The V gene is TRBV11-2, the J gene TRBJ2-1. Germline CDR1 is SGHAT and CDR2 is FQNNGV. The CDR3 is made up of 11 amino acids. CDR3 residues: CASSAMNEQFF.

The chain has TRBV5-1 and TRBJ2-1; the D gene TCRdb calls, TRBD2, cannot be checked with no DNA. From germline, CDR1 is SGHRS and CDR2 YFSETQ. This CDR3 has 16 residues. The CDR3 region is CASSLNGPLPNNEQFF.

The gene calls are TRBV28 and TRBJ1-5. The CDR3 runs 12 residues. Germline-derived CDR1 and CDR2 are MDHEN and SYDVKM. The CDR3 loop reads CASSLLGQPQHF.

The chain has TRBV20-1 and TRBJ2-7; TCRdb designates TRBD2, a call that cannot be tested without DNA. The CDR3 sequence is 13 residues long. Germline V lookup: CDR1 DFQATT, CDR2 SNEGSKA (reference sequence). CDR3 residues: CSANSGGSYEQYF.

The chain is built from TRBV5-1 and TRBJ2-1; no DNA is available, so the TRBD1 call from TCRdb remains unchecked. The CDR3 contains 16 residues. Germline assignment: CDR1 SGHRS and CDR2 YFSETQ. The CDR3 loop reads CASSPVPWQGYNEQFF.

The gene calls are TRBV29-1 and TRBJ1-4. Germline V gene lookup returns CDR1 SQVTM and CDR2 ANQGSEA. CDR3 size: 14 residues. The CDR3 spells CSAREGTLNEKLFF.

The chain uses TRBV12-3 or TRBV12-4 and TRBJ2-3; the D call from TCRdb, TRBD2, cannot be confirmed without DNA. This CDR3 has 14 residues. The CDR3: CASRTSGGADTQYF.

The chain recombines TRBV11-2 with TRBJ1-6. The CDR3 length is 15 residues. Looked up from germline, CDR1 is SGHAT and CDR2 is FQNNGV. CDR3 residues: CASSFFGVNNSPLHF. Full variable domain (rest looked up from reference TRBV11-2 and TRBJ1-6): EAGVAQSPRYKIIEKRQSVAFWCNPISGHATLYWYQQILGQGPKLLIQFQNNGVVDDSQLPKDRFSAERLKGVDSTLKIQPAKLEDSAVYLCASSFFGVNNSPLHFGNGTRLTVT.

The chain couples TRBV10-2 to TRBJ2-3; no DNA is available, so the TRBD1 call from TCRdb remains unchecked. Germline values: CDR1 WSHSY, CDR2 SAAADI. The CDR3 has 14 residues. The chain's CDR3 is CASSDRGRTDTQYF.

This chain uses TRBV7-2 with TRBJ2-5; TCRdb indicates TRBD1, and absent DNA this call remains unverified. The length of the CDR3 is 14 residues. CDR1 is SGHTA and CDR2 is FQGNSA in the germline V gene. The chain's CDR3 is CASSLLGPGETQYF.

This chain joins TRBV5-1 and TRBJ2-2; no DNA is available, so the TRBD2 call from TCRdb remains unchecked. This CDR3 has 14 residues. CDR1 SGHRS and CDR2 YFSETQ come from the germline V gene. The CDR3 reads CASSLAAGTGELFF.

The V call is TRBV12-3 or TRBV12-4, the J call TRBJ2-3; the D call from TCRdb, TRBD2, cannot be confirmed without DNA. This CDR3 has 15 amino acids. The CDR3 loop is CASSSTGGNADTQYF.

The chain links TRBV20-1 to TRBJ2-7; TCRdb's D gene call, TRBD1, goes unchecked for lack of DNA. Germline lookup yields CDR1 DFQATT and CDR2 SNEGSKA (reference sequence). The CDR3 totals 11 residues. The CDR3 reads CTGGLSGEQYF.